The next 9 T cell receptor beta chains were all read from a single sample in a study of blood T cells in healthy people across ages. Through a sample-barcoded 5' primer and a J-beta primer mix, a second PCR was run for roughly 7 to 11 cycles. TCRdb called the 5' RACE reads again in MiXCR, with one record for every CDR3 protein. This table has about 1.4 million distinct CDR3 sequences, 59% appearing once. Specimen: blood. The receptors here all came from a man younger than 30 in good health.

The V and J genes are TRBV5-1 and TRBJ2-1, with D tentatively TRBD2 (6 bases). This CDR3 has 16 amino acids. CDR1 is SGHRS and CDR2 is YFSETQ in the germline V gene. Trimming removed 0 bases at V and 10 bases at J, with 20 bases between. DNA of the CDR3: TGCGCCAGCAGCTTGGGTTCGGGGGTGCAATCCTACGAGCAGTTCTTC. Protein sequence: CASSLGSGVQSYEQFF.

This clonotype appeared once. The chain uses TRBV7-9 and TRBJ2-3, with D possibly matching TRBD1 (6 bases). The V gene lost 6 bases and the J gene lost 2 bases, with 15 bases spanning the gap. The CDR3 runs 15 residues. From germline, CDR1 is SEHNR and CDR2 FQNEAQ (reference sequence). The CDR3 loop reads CASRLPGHATDTQYF. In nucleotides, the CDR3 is TGTGCCAGCAGACTTCCGGGACATGCCACAGATACGCAGTATTTT.

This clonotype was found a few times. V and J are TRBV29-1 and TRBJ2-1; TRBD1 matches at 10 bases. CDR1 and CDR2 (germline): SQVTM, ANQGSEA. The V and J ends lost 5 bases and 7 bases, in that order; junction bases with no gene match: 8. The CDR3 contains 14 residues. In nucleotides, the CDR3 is TGCAGCGTTCTCCGGGACAGGGGAAGTAATGAGCAGTTCTTC. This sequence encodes CSVLRDRGSNEQFF.

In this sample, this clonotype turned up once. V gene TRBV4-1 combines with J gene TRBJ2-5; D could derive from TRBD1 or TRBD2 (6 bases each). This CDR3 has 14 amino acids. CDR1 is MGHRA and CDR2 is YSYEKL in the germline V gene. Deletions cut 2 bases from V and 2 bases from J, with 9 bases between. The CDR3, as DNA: TGCGCCAGCAGCCAAAGGGGGGAGCAAGAGACCCAGTACTTC. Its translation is CASSQRGEQETQYF.

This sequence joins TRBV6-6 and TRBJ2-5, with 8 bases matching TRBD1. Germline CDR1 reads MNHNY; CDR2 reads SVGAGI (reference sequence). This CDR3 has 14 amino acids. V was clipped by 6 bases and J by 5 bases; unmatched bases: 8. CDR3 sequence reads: CASRDRGQGETQYF. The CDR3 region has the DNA TGTGCCAGCAGAGACAGGGGCCAGGGGGAGACCCAGTACTTC.

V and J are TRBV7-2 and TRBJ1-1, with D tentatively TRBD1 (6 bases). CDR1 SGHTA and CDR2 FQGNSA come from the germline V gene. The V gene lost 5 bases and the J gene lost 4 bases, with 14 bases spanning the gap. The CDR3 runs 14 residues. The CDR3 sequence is CASSEQGSRTEAFF. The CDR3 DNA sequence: TGTGCCAGCAGCGAACAGGGTAGTCGCACTGAAGCTTTCTTT.

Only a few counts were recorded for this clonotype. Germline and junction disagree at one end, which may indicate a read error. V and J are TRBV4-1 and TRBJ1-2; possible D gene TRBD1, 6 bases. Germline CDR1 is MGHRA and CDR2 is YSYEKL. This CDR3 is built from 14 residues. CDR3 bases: TGCGCCAGCAGGCAAGGGGGGACCAATGATGGCTACACCTTC. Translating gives CASRQGGTNDGYTF.

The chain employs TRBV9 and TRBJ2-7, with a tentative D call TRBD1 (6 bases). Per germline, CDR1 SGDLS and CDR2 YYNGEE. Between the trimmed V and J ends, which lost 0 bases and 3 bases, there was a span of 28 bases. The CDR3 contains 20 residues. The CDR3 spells CASSVATMRRTDDPYYEQYF. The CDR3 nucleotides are TGTGCCAGCAGCGTAGCTACGATGCGCAGGACAGACGATCCCTACTACGAGCAGTACTTC.

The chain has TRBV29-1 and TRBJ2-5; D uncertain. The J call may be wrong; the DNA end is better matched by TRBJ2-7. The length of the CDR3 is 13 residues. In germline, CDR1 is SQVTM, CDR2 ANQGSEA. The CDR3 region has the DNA TGCAGCGTGACCCTAACCGCGAGCGACGAGCAGTACTTC. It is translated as CSVTLTASDEQYF.